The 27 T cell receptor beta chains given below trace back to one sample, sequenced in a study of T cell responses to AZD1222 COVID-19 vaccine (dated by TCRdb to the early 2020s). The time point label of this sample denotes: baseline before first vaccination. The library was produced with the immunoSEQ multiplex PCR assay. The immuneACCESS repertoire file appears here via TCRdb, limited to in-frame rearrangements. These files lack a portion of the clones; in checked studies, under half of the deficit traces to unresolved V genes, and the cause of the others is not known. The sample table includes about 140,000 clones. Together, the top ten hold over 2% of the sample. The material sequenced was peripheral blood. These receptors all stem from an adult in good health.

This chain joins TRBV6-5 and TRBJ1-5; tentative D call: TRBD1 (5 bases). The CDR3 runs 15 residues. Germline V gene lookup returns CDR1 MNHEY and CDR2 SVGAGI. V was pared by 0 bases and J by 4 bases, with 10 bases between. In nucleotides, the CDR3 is TGTGCCAGCAGTTACTCCCGGGGGGGGAATCAGCCCCAGCATTTT. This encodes CASSYSRGGNQPQHF.

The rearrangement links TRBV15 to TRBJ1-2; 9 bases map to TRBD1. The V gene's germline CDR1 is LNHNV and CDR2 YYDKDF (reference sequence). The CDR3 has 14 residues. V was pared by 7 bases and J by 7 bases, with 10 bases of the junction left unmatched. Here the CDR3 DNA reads TGTGCCACCACCCCAGACAGGGGGGCGGGTGGCTACACCTTC. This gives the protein CATTPDRGAGGYTF.

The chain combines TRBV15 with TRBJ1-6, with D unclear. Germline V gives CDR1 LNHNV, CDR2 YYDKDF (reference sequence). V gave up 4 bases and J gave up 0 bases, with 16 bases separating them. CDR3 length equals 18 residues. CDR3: CATSTIRPLSSYNSPLHF. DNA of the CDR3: TGTGCCACCAGCACGATTAGACCTCTAAGCTCCTATAATTCACCCCTCCACTTT.

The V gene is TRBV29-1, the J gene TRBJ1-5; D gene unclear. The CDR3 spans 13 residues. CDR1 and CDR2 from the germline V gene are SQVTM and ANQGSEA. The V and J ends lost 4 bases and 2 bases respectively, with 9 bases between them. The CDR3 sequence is CSVAREGNQPQHF. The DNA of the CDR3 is TGCAGCGTTGCTCGAGAGGGCAATCAGCCCCAGCATTTT.

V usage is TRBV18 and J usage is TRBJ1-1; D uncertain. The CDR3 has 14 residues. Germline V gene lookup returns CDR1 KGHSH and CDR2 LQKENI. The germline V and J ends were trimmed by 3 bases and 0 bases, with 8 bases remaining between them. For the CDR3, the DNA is TGTGCCAGCTCACCCCTCCGGTTGAACACTGAAGCTTTCTTT. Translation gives CASSPLRLNTEAFF.

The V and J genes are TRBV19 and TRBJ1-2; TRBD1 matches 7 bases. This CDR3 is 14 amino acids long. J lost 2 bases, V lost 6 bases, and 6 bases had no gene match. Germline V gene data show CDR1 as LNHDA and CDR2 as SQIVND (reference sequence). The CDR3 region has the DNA TGTGCCAGTAGGCCGACAGGGACCAACTATGGCTACACCTTC. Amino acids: CASRPTGTNYGYTF.

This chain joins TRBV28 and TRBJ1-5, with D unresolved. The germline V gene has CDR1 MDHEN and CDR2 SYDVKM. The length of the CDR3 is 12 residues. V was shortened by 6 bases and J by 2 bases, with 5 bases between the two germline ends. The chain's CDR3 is CASRDGNQPQHF. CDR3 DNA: TGTGCCAGCAGGGATGGCAATCAGCCCCAGCATTTT.

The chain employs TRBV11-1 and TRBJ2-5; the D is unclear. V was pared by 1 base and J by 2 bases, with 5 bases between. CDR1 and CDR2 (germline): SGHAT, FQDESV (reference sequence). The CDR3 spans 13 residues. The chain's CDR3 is CASSLGQQETQYF. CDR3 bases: TGTGCCAGCAGCTTAGGACAACAAGAGACCCAGTACTTC.

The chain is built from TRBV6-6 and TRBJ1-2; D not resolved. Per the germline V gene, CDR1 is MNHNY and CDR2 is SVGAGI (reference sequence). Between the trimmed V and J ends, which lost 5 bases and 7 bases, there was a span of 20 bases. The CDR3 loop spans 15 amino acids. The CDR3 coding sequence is TGTGCCAGCAGTCTTATTGGGATCCTACTAGTTGGCTACACCTTC. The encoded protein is CASSLIGILLVGYTF.

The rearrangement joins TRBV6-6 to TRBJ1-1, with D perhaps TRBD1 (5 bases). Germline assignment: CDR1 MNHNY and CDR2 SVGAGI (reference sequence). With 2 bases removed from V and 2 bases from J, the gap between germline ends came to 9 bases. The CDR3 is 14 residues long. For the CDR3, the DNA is TGTGCCAGCAGTTACCAGGGATCTAACACTGAAGCTTTCTTT. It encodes CASSYQGSNTEAFF.

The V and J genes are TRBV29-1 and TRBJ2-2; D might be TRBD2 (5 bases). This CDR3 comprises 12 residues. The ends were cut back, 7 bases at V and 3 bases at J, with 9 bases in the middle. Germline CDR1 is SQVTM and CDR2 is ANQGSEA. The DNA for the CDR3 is TGCAGCGGAGAGGGTTACACCGGGGAGCTGTTTTTT. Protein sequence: CSGEGYTGELFF.

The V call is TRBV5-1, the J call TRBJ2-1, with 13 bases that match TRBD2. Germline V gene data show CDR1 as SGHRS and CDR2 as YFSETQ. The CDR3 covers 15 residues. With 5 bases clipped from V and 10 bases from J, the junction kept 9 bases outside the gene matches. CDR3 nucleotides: TGCGCCAGCAGTTGGACTAGCGGGGGTCTAATGGAGCAGTTCTTC. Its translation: CASSWTSGGLMEQFF. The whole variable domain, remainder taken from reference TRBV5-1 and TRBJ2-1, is KAGVTQTPRYLIKTRGQQVTLSCSPISGHRSVSWYQQTPGQGLQFLFEYFSETQRNKGNFPGRFSGRQFSNSRSEMNVSTLELGDSALYLCASSWTSGGLMEQFFGPGTRLTVL.

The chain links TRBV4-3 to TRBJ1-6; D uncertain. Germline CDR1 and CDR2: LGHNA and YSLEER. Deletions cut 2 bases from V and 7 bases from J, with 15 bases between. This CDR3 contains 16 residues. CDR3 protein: CASSQQLGPENSPLHF. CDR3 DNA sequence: TGCGCCAGCAGCCAACAATTGGGCCCCGAGAATTCACCCCTCCACTTT.

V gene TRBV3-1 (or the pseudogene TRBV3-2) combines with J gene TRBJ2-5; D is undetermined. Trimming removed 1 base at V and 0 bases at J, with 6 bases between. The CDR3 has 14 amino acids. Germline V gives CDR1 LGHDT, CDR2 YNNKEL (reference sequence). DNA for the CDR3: TGTGCCAGCAGCCAAGGGGCCTACCAAGAGACCCAGTACTTC. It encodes CASSQGAYQETQYF.

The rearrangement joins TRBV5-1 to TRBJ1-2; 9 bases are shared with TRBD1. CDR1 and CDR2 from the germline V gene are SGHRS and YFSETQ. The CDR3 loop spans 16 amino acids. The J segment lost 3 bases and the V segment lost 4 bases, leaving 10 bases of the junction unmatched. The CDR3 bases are TGCGCCAGCAGCCCTGCGTTGGACAGGGGTTACTATGGCTACACCTTC. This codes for CASSPALDRGYYGYTF.

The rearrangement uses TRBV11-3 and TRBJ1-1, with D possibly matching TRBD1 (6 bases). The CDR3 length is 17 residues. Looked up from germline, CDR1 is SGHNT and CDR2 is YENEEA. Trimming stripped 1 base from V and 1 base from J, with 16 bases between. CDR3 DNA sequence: TGTGCCAGCAGCTTAGTGAACCGGGGGCTCGAGAACACTGAAGCTTTCTTT. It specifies CASSLVNRGLENTEAFF.

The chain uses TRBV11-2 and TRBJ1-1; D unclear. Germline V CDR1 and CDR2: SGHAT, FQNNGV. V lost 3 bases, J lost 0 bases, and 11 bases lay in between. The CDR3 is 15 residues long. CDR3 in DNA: TGTGCCAGCAGCTTGCAACCCGAGATGAACACTGAAGCTTTCTTT. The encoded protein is CASSLQPEMNTEAFF.

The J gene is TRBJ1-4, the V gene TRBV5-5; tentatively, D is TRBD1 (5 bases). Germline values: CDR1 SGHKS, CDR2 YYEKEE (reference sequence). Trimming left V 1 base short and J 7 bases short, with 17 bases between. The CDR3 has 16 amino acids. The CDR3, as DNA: TGTGCCAGCAGCTTGAGGCGGGCAGGGAGAAGTGAAAAACTGTTTTTT. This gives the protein CASSLRRAGRSEKLFF.

The CDR3 DNA follows: TGTGCCAGCAGTTACGCGCCCGACAATGAGCAGTTCTTC. Encoded protein: CASSYAPDNEQFF. This chain uses TRBV6-5 with TRBJ2-1, with no clear D. Germline V gives CDR1 MNHEY, CDR2 SVGAGI. V lost 2 bases and J 5 bases, leaving 7 bases between the germline ends. This CDR3 region has 13 residues.

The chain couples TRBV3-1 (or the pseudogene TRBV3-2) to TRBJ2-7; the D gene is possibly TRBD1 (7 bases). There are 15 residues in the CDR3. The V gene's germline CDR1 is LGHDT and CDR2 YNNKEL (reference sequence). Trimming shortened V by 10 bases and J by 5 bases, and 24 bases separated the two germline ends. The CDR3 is CATSKGGQDWNEQYF. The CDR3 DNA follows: TGTGCCACATCCAAGGGAGGACAGGATTGGAACGAGCAGTACTTC.

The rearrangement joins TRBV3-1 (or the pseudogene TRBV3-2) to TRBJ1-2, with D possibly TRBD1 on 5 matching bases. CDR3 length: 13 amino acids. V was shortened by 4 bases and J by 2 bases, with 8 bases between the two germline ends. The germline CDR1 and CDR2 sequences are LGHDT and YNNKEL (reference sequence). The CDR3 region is CASSPGGNYGYTF. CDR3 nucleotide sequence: TGTGCCAGCAGCCCTGGGGGGAACTATGGCTACACCTTC.

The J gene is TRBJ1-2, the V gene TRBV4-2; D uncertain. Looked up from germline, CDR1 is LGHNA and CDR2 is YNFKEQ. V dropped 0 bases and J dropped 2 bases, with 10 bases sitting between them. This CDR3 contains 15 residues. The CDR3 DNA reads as TGTGCCAGCAGCCAAGAGTGGAGAACGAACTATGGCTACACCTTC. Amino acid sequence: CASSQEWRTNYGYTF.

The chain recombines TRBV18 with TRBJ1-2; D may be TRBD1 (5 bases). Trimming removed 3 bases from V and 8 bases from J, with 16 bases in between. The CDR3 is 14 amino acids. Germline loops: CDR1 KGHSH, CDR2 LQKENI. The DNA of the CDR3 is TGTGCCAGCTCACCGGTGACAGCCCCGGAGGGCTACACCTTC. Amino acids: CASSPVTAPEGYTF. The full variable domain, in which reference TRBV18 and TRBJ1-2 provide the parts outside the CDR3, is NAGVMQNPRHLVRRRGQEARLRCSPMKGHSHVYWYRQLPEEGLKFMVYLQKENIIDESGMPKERFSAEFPKEGPSILRIQQVVRGDSAAYFCASSPVTAPEGYTFGSGTRLTVV.

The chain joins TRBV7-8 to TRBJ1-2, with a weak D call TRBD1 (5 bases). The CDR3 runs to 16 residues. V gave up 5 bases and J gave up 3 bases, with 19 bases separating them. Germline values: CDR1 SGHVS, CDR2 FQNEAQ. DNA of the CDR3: TGTGCCAGCAGCAAGGGACGGCTTGGGAGGGACTATGGCTACACCTTC. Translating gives CASSKGRLGRDYGYTF. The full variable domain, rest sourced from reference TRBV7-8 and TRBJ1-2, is GAGVSQSPRYKVAKRGQDVALRCDPISGHVSLFWYQQALGQGPEFLTYFQNEAQLDKSGLPSDRFFAERPEGSVSTLKIQRTQQEDSAVYLCASSKGRLGRDYGYTFGSGTRLTVV.

DNA for the CDR3: TGTGCCAGCAGCTTAACAGTCACCTACGAGCAGTACTTC. It encodes CASSLTVTYEQYF. V gene TRBV11-2 combines with J gene TRBJ2-7; D is ambiguous. Trimming took 2 bases from V and 2 from J, leaving 7 bases between them. Per the germline V gene, CDR1 is SGHAT and CDR2 is FQNNGV. This CDR3 is 13 amino acids long.

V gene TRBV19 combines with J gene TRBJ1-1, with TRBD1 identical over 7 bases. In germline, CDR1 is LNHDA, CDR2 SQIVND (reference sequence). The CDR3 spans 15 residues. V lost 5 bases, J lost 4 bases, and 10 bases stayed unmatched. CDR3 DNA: TGTGCCAGTAGTCCGAGACAGGGAATAGGCACTGAAGCTTTCTTT. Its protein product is CASSPRQGIGTEAFF.

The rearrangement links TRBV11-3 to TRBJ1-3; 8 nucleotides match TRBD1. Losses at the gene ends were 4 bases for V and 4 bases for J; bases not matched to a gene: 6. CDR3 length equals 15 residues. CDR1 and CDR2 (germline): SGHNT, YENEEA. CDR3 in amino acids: CASSSQGATGNTIYF. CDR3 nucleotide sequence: TGTGCCAGCAGCTCCCAGGGGGCGACCGGAAACACCATATATTTT.